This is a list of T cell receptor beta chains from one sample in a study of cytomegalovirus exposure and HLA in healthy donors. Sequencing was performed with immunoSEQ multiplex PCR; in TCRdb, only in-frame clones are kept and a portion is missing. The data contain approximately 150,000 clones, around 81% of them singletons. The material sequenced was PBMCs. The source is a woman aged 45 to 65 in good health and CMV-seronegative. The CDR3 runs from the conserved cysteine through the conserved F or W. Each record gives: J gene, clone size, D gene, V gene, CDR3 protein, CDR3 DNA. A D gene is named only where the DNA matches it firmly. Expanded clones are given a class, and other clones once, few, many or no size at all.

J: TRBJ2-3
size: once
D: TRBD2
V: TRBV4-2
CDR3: CASSQNPGLAGVDTQYF
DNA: TGTGCCAGCAGCCAAAACCCAGGACTAGCGGGTGTAGATACGCAGTATTTT

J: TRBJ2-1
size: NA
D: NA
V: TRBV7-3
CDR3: CASTFEPGSYNEQFF
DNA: TGTGCCAGCACCTTTGAGCCGGGTTCCTACAATGAGCAGTTCTTC

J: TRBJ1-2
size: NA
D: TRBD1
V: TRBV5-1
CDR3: CASSLGKVGTGLYGYTF
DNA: TGCGCCAGCAGCTTGGGGAAGGTTGGGACAGGGCTCTATGGCTACACCTTC

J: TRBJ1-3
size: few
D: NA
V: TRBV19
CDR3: CASRQDLSGNTIYF
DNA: TGTGCCAGTAGACAGGACCTCTCTGGAAACACCATATATTTT

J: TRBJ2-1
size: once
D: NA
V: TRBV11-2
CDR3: CASSLINPYNEQFF
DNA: TGTGCCAGCAGCTTAATCAATCCCTACAATGAGCAGTTCTTC

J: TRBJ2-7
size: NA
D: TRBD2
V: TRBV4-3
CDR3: CASSQGSGSRWEQYF
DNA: TGCGCCAGCAGCCAAGGTAGCGGGAGTCGTTGGGAGCAGTACTTC

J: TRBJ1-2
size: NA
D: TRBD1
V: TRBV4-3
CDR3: CASSQAGTGKYGYTF
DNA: TGCGCCAGCAGCCAAGCCGGGACAGGGAAGTATGGCTACACCTTC

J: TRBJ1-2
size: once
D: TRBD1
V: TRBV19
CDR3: CASSTIQGYYGYTF
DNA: TGTGCCAGTAGTACCATACAGGGGTACTATGGCTACACCTTC

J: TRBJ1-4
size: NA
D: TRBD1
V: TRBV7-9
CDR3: CASSLGDRNNEKLFF
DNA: TGTGCCAGCAGCTTAGGGGACAGGAATAATGAAAAACTGTTTTTT

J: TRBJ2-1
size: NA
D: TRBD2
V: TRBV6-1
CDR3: CASSERSSGRAYNEQFF
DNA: TGTGCCAGCAGTGAAAGGAGTAGCGGGAGGGCCTACAATGAGCAGTTCTTC

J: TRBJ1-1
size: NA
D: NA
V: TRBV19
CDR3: CASTNQAGMNTEAFF
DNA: TGTGCCAGTACCAACCAGGCAGGCATGAACACTGAAGCTTTCTTT

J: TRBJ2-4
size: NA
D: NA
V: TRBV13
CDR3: CASSLGGRREHDIQYF
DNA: TGTGCCAGCAGCTTAGGGGGGCGGCGGGAACACGACATTCAGTACTTC

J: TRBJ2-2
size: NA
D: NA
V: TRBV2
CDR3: CASSEGTPNTGELFF
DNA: TGTGCCAGCAGCGAGGGGACACCTAACACCGGGGAGCTGTTTTTT

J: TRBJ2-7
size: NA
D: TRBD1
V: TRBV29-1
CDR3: CSVVGVQGASYEQYF
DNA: TGCAGCGTTGTGGGGGTTCAGGGGGCCTCCTACGAGCAGTACTTC

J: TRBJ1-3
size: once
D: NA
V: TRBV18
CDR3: CASSPEGSGNTIYF
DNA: TGTGCCAGCTCACCGGAGGGGTCTGGAAACACCATATATTTT

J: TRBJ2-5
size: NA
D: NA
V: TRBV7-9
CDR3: CASSPGRTVQETQYF
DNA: TGTGCCAGCAGCCCAGGCAGGACAGTCCAAGAGACCCAGTACTTC

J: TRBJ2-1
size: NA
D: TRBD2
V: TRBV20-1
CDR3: CSAGLAGEEFF
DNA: TGCAGTGCTGGACTAGCGGGAGAAGAGTTCTTC